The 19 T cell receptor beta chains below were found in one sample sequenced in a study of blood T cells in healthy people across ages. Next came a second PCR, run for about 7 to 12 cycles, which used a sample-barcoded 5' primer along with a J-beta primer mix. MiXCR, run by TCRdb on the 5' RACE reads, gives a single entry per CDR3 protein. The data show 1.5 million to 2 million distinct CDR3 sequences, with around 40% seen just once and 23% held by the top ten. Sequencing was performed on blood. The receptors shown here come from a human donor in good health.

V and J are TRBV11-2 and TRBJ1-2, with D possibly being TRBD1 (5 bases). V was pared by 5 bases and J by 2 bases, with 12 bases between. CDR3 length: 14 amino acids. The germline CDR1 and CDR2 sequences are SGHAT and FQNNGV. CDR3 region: CASSPGGWNYGYTF. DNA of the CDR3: TGTGCCAGCAGCCCGGGGGGGTGGAACTATGGCTACACCTTC.

This CDR3 is CASSPNLRDEQYF. CDR3 in DNA: TGTGCCAGCTCACCAAATCTCCGCGACGAGCAGTACTTC. The chain links TRBV18 to TRBJ2-7, with D hard to call. Germline-derived CDR1 and CDR2 are KGHSH and LQKENI. CDR3 size: 13 residues. With 2 bases removed from V and 5 bases from J, the gap between germline ends came to 10 bases.

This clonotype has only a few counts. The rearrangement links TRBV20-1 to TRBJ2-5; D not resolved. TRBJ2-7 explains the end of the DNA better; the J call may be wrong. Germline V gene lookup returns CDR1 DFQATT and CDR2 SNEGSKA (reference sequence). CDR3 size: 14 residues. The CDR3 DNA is TGCAGTGCCCGGTCGGCTCCCAACTGGGACGAGCAGTACTTC. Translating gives CSARSAPNWDEQYF.

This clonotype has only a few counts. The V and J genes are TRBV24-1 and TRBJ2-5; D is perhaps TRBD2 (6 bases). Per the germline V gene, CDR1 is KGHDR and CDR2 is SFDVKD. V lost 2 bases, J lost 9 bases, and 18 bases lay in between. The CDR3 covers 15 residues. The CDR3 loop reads CATSDWRDPGESQYF. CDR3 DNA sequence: TGTGCCACCAGTGATTGGAGGGACCCTGGCGAATCCCAGTACTTC.

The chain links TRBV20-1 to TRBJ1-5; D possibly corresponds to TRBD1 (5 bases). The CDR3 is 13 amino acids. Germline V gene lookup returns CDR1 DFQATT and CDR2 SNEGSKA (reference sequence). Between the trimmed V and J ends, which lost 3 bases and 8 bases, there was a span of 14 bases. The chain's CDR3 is CSASGPEGKPQHF. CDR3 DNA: TGCAGTGCTAGTGGACCTGAGGGGAAGCCCCAGCATTTT.

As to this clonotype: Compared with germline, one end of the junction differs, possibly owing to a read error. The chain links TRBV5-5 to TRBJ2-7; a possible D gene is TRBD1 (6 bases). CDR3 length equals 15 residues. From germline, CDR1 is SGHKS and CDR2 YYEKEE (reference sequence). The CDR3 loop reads CVSSLYGTPLYEQYF. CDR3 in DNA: TGTGTCAGCAGCTTGTATGGGACACCCCTCTACGAGCAGTACTTC. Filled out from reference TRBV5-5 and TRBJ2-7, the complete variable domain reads DAGVTQSPTHLIKTRGQQVTLRCSPISGHKSVSWYQQVLGQGPQFIFQYYEKEERGRGNFPDRFSARQFPNYSSELNVNALLLGDSALYLCVSSLYGTPLYEQYFGPGTRLTVT.

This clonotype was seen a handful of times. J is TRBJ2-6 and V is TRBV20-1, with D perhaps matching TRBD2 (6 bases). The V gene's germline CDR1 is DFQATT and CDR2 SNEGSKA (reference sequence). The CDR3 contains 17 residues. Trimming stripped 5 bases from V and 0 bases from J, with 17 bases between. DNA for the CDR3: TGCAGTGCTGGGGCGGGGACGGCGAGCTCTGGGGCCAACGTCCTGACTTTC. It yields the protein CSAGAGTASSGANVLTF.

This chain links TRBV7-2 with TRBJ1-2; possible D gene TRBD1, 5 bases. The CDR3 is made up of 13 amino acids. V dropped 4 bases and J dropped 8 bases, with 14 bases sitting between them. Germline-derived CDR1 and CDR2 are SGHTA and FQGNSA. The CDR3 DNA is TGTGCCAGCAGCTCACGGGGGGGTCACGGCTACACCTTC. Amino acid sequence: CASSSRGGHGYTF.

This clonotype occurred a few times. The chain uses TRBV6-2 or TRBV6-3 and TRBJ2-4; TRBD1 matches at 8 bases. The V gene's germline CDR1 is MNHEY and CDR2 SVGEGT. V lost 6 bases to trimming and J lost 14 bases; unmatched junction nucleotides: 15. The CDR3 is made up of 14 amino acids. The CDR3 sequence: CASRNTGTGTAKYF. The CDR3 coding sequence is TGTGCCAGCAGAAACACCGGGACAGGTACCGCGAAGTACTTC.

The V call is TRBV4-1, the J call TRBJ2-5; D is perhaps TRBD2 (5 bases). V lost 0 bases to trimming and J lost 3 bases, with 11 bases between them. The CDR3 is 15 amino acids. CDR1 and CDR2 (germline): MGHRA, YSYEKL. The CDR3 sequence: CASSQDSSGKETQYF. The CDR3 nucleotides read TGCGCCAGCAGCCAAGATTCCAGCGGAAAAGAGACCCAGTACTTC.

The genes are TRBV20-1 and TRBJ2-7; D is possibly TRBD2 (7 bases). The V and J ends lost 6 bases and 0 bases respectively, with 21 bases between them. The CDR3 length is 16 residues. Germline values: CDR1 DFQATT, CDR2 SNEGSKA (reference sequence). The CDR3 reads CSAGGTTGGASYEQYF. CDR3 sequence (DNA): TGCAGTGCGGGGGGGACGACAGGAGGGGCCTCCTACGAGCAGTACTTC.

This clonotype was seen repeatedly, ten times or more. The CDR3: CASSATGQTTEQYF. Here the CDR3 DNA reads TGTGCCAGCAGCGCCACGGGACAGACCACCGAGCAGTACTTC. This rearrangement joins TRBV9 to TRBJ2-7, with 7 bases fitting TRBD1. This CDR3 has 14 amino acids. The J segment lost 6 bases and the V segment lost 3 bases, leaving 9 bases of the junction unmatched. Germline V gene sequence: CDR1 SGDLS, CDR2 YYNGEE.

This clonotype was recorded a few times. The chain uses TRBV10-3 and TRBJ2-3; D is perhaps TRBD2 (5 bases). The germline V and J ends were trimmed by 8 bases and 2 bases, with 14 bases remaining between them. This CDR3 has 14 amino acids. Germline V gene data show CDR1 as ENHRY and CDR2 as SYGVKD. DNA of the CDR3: TGTGCCATCTCTTTAACGGGGATCACAGATACGCAGTATTTT. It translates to CAISLTGITDTQYF.

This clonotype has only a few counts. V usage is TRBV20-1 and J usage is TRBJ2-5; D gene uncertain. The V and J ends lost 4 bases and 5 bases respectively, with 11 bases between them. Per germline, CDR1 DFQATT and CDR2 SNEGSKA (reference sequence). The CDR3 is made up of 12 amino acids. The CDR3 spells CSANERRETQYF. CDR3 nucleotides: TGCAGTGCTAACGAGCGCCGGGAGACCCAGTACTTC.

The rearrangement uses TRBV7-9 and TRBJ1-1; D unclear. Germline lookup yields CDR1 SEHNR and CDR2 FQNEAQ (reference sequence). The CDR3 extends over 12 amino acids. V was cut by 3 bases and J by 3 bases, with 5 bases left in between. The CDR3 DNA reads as TGTGCCAGCAGCTTCTCGGACACTGAAGCTTTCTTT. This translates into CASSFSDTEAFF.

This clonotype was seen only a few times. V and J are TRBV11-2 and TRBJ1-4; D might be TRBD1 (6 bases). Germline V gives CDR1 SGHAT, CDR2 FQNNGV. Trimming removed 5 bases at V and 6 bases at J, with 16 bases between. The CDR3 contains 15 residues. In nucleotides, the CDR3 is TGTGCCAGCAGCAAAGAACCAGGGGAGGATGAAAAACTGTTTTTT. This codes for CASSKEPGEDEKLFF.

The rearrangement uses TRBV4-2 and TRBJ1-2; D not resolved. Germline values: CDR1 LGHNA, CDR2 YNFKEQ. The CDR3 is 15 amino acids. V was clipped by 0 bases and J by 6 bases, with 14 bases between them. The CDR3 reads CASSQDLVTSDGYTF. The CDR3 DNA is TGTGCCAGCAGCCAAGATCTGGTGACGAGCGATGGCTACACCTTC.

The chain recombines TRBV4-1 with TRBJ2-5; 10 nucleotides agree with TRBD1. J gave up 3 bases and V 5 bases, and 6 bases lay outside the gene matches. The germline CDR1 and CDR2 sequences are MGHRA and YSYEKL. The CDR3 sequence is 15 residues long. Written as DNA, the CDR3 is TGCGCCAGCAGCTCCCCCGGGACAGGGGAAGAGACCCAGTACTTC. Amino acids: CASSSPGTGEETQYF.

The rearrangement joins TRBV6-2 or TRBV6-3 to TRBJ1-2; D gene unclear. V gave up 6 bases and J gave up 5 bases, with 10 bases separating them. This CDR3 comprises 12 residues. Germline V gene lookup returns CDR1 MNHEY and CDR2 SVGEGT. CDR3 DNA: TGTGCCAGCAGGAGGGCAGAGTATGGCTACACCTTC. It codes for CASRRAEYGYTF.